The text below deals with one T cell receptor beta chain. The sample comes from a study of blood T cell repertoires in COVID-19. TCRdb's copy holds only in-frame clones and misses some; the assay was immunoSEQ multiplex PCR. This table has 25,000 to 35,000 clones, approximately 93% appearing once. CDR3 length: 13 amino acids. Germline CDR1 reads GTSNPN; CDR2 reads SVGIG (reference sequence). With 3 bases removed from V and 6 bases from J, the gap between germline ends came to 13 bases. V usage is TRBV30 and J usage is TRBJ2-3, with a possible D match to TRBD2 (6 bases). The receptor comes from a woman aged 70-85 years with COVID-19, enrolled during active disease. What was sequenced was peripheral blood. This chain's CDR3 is CAWRSGLFDTQYF. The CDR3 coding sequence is TGTGCCTGGAGAAGCGGGTTATTCGATACGCAGTATTTT.